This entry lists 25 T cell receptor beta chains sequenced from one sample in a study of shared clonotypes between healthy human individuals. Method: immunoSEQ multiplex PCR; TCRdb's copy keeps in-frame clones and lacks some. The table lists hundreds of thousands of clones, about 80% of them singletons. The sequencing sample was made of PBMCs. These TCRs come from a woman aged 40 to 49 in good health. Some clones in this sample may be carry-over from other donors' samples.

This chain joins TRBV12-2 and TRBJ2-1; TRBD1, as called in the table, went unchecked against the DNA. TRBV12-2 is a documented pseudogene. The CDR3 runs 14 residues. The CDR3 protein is CASRLALTGGEQFF. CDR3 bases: TGTGCAAGTCGCTTAGCTCTGACAGGTGGTGAGCAGTTCTTC.

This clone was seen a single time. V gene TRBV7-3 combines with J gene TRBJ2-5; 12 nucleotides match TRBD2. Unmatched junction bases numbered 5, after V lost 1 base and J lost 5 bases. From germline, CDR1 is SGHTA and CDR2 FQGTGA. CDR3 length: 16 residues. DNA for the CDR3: TGTGCCAGCAGCTTAAATCTAGCGGGAGGGCCTGAGACCCAGTACTTC. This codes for CASSLNLAGGPETQYF.

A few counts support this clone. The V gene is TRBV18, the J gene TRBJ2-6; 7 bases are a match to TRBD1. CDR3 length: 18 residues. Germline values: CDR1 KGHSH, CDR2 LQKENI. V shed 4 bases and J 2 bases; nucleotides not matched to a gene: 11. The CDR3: CASSQTQAGGAGANVLTF. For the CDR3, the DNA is TGTGCCAGCTCACAAACCCAGGCAGGGGGAGCTGGGGCCAACGTCCTGACTTTC. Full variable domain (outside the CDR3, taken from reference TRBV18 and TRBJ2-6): NAGVMQNPRHLVRRRGQEARLRCSPMKGHSHVYWYRQLPEEGLKFMVYLQKENIIDESGMPKERFSAEFPKEGPSILRIQQVVRGDSAAYFCASSQTQAGGAGANVLTFGAGSRLTVL.

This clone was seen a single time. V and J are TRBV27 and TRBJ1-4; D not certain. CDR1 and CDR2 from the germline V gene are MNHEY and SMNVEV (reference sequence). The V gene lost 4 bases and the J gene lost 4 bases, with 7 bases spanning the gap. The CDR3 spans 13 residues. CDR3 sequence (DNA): TGTGCCAGCAGTTCGAGCCTTAATGAAAAACTGTTTTTT. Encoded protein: CASSSSLNEKLFF.

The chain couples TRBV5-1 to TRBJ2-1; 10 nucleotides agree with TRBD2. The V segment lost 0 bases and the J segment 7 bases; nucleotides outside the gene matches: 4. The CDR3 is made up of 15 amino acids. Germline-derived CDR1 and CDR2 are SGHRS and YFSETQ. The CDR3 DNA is TGCGCCAGCAGCTTGGAGCTAGCGGGAGTGAATGAGCAGTTCTTC. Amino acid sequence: CASSLELAGVNEQFF.

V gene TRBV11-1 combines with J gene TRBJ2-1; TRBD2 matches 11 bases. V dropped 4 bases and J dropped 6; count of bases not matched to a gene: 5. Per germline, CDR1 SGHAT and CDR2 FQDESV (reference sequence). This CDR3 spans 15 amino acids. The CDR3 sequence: CASSSGLAELNEQFF. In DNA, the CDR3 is TGTGCCAGCAGCTCGGGACTAGCGGAGCTCAATGAGCAGTTCTTC.

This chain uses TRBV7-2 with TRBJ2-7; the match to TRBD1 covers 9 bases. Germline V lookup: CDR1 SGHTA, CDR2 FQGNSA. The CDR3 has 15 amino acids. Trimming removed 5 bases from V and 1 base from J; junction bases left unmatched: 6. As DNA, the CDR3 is TGTGCCAGCAGCCGTCGGACAGGGGAATCCTACGAGCAGTACTTC. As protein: CASSRRTGESYEQYF.

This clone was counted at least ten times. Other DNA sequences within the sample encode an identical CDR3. The CDR3 region has the DNA TGCGCCAGCAGCTTGGCCGGGGCGGAGACCCAGTACTTC. The encoded protein is CASSLAGAETQYF. The chain joins TRBV5-1 to TRBJ2-5; either TRBD1 or TRBD2 may fit D (5 bases each). Germline V gene lookup returns CDR1 SGHRS and CDR2 YFSETQ. V shed 0 bases and J shed 5 bases, with 8 bases lying between them. This CDR3 has 13 residues.

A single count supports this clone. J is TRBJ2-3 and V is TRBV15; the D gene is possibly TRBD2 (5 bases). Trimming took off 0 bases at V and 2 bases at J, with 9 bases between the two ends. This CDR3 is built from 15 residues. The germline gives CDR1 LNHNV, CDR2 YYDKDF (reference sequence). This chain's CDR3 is CATSRDRENTDTQYF. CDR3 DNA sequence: TGTGCCACCAGCAGAGATAGGGAGAACACAGATACGCAGTATTTT.

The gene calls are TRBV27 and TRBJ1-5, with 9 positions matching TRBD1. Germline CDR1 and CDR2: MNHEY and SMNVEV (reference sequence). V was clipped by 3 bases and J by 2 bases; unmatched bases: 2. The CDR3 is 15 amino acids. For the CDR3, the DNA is TGTGCCAGCAGTTTGAGGACAGGGGGCAATCAGCCCCAGCATTTT. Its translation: CASSLRTGGNQPQHF.

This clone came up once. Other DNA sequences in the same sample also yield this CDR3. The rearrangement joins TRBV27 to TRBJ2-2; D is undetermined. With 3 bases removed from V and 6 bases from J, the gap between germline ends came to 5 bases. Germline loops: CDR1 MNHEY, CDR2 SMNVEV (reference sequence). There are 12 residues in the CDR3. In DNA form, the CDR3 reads TGTGCCAGCAGTTTCCTCCCCGGGGAGCTGTTTTTT. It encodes CASSFLPGELFF.

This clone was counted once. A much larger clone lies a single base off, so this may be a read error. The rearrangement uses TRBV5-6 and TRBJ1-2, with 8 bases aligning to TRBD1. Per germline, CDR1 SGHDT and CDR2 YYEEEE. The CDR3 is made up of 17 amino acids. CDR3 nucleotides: TGTGCCAGCGGCTTGGTGGCAGGGGGCGATAGGAACTATGGCTACACCTTC. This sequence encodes CASGLVAGGDRNYGYTF.

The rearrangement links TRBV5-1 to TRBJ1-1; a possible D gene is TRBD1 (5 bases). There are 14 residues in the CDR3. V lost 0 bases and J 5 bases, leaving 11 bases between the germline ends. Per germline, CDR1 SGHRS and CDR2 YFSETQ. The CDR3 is CASSLAAGSTEAFF. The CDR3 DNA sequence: TGCGCCAGCAGCTTGGCGGCAGGGAGTACTGAAGCTTTCTTT. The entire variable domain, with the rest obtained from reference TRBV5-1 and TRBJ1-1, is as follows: KAGVTQTPRYLIKTRGQQVTLSCSPISGHRSVSWYQQTPGQGLQFLFEYFSETQRNKGNFPGRFSGRQFSNSRSEMNVSTLELGDSALYLCASSLAAGSTEAFFGQGTRLTVV.

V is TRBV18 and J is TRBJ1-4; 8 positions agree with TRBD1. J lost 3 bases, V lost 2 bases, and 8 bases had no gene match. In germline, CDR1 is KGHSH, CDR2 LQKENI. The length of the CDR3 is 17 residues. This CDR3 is CASSPTKQGVPNEKLFF. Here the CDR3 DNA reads TGTGCCAGCTCACCAACTAAACAGGGGGTTCCTAATGAAAAACTGTTTTTT. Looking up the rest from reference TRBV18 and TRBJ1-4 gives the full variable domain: NAGVMQNPRHLVRRRGQEARLRCSPMKGHSHVYWYRQLPEEGLKFMVYLQKENIIDESGMPKERFSAEFPKEGPSILRIQQVVRGDSAAYFCASSPTKQGVPNEKLFFGSGTQLSVL.

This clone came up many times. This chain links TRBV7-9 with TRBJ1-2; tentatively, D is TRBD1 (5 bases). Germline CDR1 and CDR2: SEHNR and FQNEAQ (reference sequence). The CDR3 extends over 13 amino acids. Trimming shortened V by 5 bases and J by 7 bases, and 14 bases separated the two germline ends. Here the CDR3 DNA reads TGTGCCAGCAGCGCAGGGAAGGAATCTGGCTACACCTTC. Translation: CASSAGKESGYTF.

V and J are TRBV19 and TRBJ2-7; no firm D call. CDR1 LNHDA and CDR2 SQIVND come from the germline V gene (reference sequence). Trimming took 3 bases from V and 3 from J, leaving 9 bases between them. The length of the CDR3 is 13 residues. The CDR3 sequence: CASSIGYSYEQYF. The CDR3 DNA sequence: TGTGCCAGTAGTATTGGCTACAGCTACGAGCAGTACTTC.

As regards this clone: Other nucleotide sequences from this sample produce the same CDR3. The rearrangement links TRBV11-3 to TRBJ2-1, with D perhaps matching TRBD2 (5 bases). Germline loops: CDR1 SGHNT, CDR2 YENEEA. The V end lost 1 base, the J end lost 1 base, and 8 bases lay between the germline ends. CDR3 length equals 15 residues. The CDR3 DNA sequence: TGTGCCAGCAGCTTAGGAGGGCCATCCTACAATGAGCAGTTCTTC. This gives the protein CASSLGGPSYNEQFF.

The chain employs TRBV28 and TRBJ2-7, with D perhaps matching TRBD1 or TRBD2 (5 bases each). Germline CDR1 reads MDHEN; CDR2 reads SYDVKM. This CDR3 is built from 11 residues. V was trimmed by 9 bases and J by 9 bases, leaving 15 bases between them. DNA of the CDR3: TGTGCCAGTGGGTTGCAGGGACGGCAGTACTTC. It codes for CASGLQGRQYF.

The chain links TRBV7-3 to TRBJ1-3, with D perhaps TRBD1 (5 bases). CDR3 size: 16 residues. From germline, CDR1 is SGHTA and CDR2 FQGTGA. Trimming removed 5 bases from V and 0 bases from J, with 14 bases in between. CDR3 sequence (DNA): TGTGCCAGCAGCCCCCGGGGGGGAAACTCTGGAAACACCATATATTTT. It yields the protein CASSPRGGNSGNTIYF.

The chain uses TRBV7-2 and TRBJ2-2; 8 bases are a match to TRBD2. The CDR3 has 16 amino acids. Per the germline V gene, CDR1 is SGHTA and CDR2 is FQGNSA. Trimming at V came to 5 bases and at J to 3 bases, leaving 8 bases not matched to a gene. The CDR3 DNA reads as TGTGCCAGCAGCCACTGGGGACTAGGGTACACCGGGGAGCTGTTTTTT. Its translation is CASSHWGLGYTGELFF.

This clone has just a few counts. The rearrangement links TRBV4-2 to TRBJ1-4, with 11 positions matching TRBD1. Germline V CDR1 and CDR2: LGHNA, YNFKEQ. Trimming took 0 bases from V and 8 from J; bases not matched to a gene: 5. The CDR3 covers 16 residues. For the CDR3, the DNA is TGTGCCAGCAGCCAAGACGGGACAGGGGGAAACGAAAAACTGTTTTTT. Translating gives CASSQDGTGGNEKLFF.

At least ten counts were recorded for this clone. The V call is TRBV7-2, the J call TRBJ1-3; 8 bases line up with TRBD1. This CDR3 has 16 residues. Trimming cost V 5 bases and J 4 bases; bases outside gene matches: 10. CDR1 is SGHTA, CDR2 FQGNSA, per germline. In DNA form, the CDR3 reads TGTGCCAGCAGCCCCCGGACAGGGAGCGAGGGAAACACCATATATTTT. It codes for CASSPRTGSEGNTIYF.

CDR3 sequence reads: CASSLEAGGPDTQYF. The DNA of the CDR3 is TGCGCCAGCAGCTTGGAGGCGGGAGGGCCTGATACGCAGTATTTT. The V and J genes are TRBV5-1 and TRBJ2-3; 9 bases align to TRBD2. Germline V gives CDR1 SGHRS, CDR2 YFSETQ. The ends lost 0 bases at V and 6 bases at J; junction bases unmatched: 5. The CDR3 spans 15 residues.

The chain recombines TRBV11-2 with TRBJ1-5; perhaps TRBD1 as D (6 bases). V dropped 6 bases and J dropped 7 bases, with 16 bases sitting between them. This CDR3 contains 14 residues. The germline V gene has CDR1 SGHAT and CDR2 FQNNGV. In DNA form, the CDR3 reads TGTGCCAGCAGTCGGGGGGGCGAAGGGCAGCCCCAGCATTTT. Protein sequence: CASSRGGEGQPQHF.

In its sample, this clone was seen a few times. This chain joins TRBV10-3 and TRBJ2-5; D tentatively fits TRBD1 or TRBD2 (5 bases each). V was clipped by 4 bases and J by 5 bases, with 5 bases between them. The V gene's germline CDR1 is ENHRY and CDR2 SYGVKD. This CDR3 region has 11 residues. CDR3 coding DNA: TGTGCCATCAGTGGGGGGGAGACCCAGTACTTC. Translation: CAISGGETQYF.